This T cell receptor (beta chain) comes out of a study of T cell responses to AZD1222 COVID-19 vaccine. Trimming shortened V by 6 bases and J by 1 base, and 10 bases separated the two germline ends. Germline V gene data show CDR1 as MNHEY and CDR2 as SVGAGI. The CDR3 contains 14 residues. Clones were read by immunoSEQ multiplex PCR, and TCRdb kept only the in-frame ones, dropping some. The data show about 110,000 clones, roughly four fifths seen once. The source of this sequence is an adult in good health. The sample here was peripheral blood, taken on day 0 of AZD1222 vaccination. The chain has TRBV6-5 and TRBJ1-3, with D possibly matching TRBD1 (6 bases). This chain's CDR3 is CASRQTGSGNTIYF. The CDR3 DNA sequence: TGTGCCAGCAGACAAACAGGGTCTGGAAACACCATATATTTT.